This note documents a single T cell receptor (beta chain) sequence. This clone was recorded a few times. The antigen it binds to is not known. Qualities for individual bases were not recorded, and no much larger clone is one base off. Separate from the roughly 700-subject first cohort, the validation cohort of more than 90 subjects was the group to which the donors belonged. This entry is derived from a study of cytomegalovirus exposure and HLA in healthy donors listed by TCRdb under 2017. As for the study more broadly: A later analysis indicated that the 90 to 150 validation repertoires were generated on the platform also employed for the approximately 670 repertoires of the first cohort. The aim of the study was to test whether cataloging public T cell receptors could identify signatures of past pathogen exposure. To predict cytomegalovirus infection status, the study brought together high-throughput TCR immunosequencing, statistical association of individual TCRs with disease status, and machine learning. In addition to the first cohort of 650 to 750 subjects, a separate validation cohort of under 150 different subjects was used. What the research found in general, with its limitations: Across donors, most TCR sequences were observed very rarely, whereas some public TCRs were present in many individuals. The authors suggested that the approach could potentially be extended to other disease states and immunological phenotypes. In a later analysis, TCRs clustered in the first cohort were found to also tend to co-occur in the approximately 110 validation repertoires, with approximately 95% of cluster scores above 0. The study listed 164 TCR beta chains as associated with cytomegalovirus. A later analysis had no HLA typing for the validation cohort, so co-occurrence there was scored across all 110 or so repertoires. In vitro tests confirmed that three of the cytomegalovirus-associated TCR beta chains recognize cytomegalovirus antigens. The classifier was reported to diagnose cytomegalovirus status with high specificity and sensitivity in both the original and validation cohorts.

CDR1 SGHTA and CDR2 FQGNSA were looked up in the germline V gene. The trim is 0 bases for V and 0 bases for J, with a gap of 9 bases between the germline ends. The CDR3 numbers 15 residues from cysteine through phenylalanine. The only DNA kept is the CDR3, 45 bases in frame from the first base. To prepare the library, the immunoSEQ multiplex PCR assay was applied. As for how the authors treated the data: A statistical classification framework was built to diagnose cytomegalovirus status from the catalog of TCR beta chain sequences. The table was pulled from immuneACCESS by TCRdb, which kept in-frame rearrangements only. Such tables lose some clones; where checked, under half of the loss comes from unresolved V genes, and the rest has no known cause. V, J and clone size reflect that table, while D and trimming were determined from the DNA. The sample table contains more than 120,000 clones; only one count was recorded for more than 75% of them. The top ten clonotypes cover 8.7% of the sample.

Sequenced material: PBMCs. The sequence is built from TRBV7-2 and TRBJ2-7; too little of a D gene remains to name it. The sequence was obtained from a man aged 18-30 years in good health and CMV-seropositive. CDR3 region: CASSLARQSSYEQYF. The DNA reads TGTGCCAGCAGCTTAGCCAGGCAAAGCTCCTACGAGCAGTACTTC.